This T cell receptor (beta chain) was sequenced in a study of shared clonotypes between healthy human individuals. Study conclusions and caveats: Compared with clonotypes that all four donors shared, non-shared clonotypes had lower generation probabilities. Incompleteness in sorted-subset sequencing, despite large depth, was shown by rarefaction. Having only a few donors restricted how much genetic and exposure-history diversity was captured.

CDR3 length equals 14 residues. Naive CD8 cells were CD45RO-negative, positively selected for CCR7, excluding terminally differentiated effector memory CD45RA+ cells. To note about this clone: Its antigen remains unknown.

Assay used: immunoSEQ multiplex PCR; TCRdb lists only in-frame clones, some missing. The profile covers roughly 850,000 clones, with around 96% appearing a single time and around 0.25% taken by the ten largest. Material for sequencing was naive CD8+ T cells sorted from blood. The chain joins TRBV21-1 to TRBJ2-1. TRBV21-1 is marked as a pseudogene. This clonotype was sampled from a man younger than 40 in good health. The CDR3 is CASSLPLPYNEQFF. CDR3 bases: TGTGCCAGCAGTCTCCCCCTGCCATACAATGAGCAGTTCTTC.